This TCR beta chain was profiled in a study of early T cells in non-severe SARS-CoV-2 infection (dated by TCRdb to 2020 to 2023). With regard to the full study: Because TCR sequencing relied on bulk RNA taken from unsorted whole blood, pairing of alpha and beta chains was not possible.

A case-control design nested within a healthcare worker cohort in London, UK, was used, with weekly nasopharyngeal swab PCR tests and blood sampling performed. Healthcare workers were recruited during the week of the UK lockdown, between 23 and 31 March 2020, and followed weekly for up to about 16 weeks. In regard to this clonotype: Its antigen is unknown. Per-nucleotide qualities are absent, and no much larger clonotype sits a single base away.

General study outcomes and caveats: VDJdb matching was skewed toward anti-spike CD8 responses and likely underestimated virus-specific expansions, missing private and CD4 specificities.

Libraries were prepared through 5' RACE. Sequencing was carried out with a NextSeq 500. To correct for sequencing error and PCR bias, the TCR library protocol tagged individual cDNA molecules with unique molecular identifiers. TCR alpha and beta chains were both sequenced, and the abundances of alpha and beta sequences in each sample were closely correlated with each other. As for how the authors treated the data: V gene, J gene and CDR3 annotation of TCR sequences was performed with Decombinator V4. TCRs were defined as expanded if a significant change between any two time points was detected under a Poisson model with p below 0.0001. Abundances of TCRs were expressed as counts per million after normalisation to the total number of TCRs sequenced in each sample. TRAV1-2 paired with TRAJ12, TRAJ20 or TRAJ33 defined MAIT TCRs, while TRAV10 paired with TRAJ18 defined iNKT TCRs. VDJdb, accessed on 1 November 2021, was searched for TCRs annotated for CMV, EBV and SARS-CoV-2, and TCRs annotated for more than one antigen were excluded. TCRdb reprocessing: public reads trimmed at Q25 with fastp, clones called with MiXCR, in-frame beta chains kept. A single entry per CDR3 protein holds the most common genes and DNA from its merged rows. In this record, the V and J calls reflect TCRdb's handling and not the investigators' own analysis. The sample yields tens of thousands of distinct CDR3 sequences; approximately 13% were counted once. About 8.5% of the sample is taken by the ten largest.

Inclusive of the bounding cysteine and phenylalanine, the CDR3 is 15 residues long. The read is trimmed to its CDR3 DNA, 45 bases read in frame from base 1. For this chain, trimming is 6 bases at the V end and 4 bases at the J end, and the number of junction bases without a gene match is 8. As encoded in the germline V gene, CDR1 is MNHNS while CDR2 is SASEGT. Recombination linked TRBV6-1 to TRBJ2-7, with 11 bases in between that match TRBD2. The clonotype comes from an adult who was a healthcare worker with PCR-confirmed SARS-CoV-2 infection or an uninfected control (not recorded which). Specimen: whole blood. The nucleotide sequence is TGTGCCAGCAGAGGAGTGGCTAGCGGGAGGTACGAGCAGTACTTC. This gives the protein CASRGVASGRYEQYF.